This section outlines one TCR beta chain sequence together with its context. Other DNA sequences from this sample encode an identical CDR3 as well. These data belong to a study of Ad26.COV2.S vaccination and SARS-CoV-2 variants. Study information: Enrollment placed the donor in the COV1001 Ad26.COV2.S trial arm. Recipients of Ad26.COV2.S got it intramuscularly, once or twice 56 days apart.

V was trimmed by 2 bases and J by 5 bases, leaving 7 bases between them. This CDR3 spans 11 amino acids. Germline V gene sequence: CDR1 DFQATT, CDR2 SNEGSKA (reference sequence). Treatment meaning: roughly 19 received Ad26.COV2.S at low or high dose, single or two shots; five or six received placebo; per-sample allocation not given. Samples analyzed were those drawn on day 63 after the first vaccine or placebo injection. In Boston, an adult donor aged 18-55 years took part. TCRdb's copy holds only in-frame clones and misses some; the assay was immunoSEQ multiplex PCR. Of fewer than 500,000 clones listed, roughly 91% are singletons.

The sequencing here drew on peripheral blood, taken in a trial of Ad26.COV2.S vaccine versus placebo. This sequence joins TRBV20-1 and TRBJ2-7, with D tentatively TRBD1 or TRBD2 (5 bases each). The receptor comes from a person between 18 and 65 years old who received the Ad26.COV2.S COVID-19 vaccine or a placebo. CDR3 sequence (DNA): TGCAGTGCTAGACAGGGAGACGAGCAGTACTTC. This gives the protein CSARQGDEQYF.